This T cell receptor (beta chain) appears in the sequencing data of a study of metastatic and nonmetastatic thyroid tumors. The wider study: Malignant and benign thyroid patients had repertoires compared in peripheral blood and tumor or nodule tissue.

This clone qualifies as medium-sized. Antigen: not known. Overall study findings and caveats: In blood and tumor, TCR beta diversity was reportedly significantly higher in malignant thyroid tumors than in benign nodules.

The entire patient cohort was treatment-naive prior to thyroid surgery. The authors' processing: A distant-metastasis classifier for papillary thyroid cancer was built using CDR3 differences across clinicopathological groups. TCRdb re-called the PCR reads via MiXCR. These V and J calls are TCRdb output, not the study's own analysis. The data show about 20,000 clones, with about 33% seen just once and roughly 10% held by the top ten. J lost 5 bases, V lost 2 bases, and 7 bases had no gene match. Germline CDR1 reads MNHNS; CDR2 reads SASEGT. The CDR3 runs to 15 residues. This clonotype originated in a male donor with papillary thyroid cancer or a benign thyroid nodule (not recorded which). Some clones in this sample may be carry-over from other donors' samples. The chain uses TRBV6-1 and TRBJ2-7, with 9 nucleotides matching TRBD2. Material for sequencing was tumor tissue. CDR3 DNA: TGTGCCAGCAGTGAATCGGTAGCGGGAGCCGACGAGCAGTACTTC. Translation: CASSESVAGADEQYF.